The rows below give T cell receptor beta chains drawn from one sample of a study of blood T cell repertoires in COVID-19. Measured with immunoSEQ multiplex PCR; TCRdb has only the in-frame clones, and not every one. The table includes about 36,000 clones, around 91% detected once. Sequenced sample: peripheral blood. The receptors come from a man between 60 and 70 years old with active or convalescent COVID-19. The CDR3 runs from the conserved cysteine through the conserved F or W. D genes are given only for firm matches.

v_gene: TRBV7-2; d_gene: TRBD1; j_gene: TRBJ2-5; len: 13; CDR3nt: TGTGCCAGCAGCTTCGGACAGGGCGAGACCCAGTACTTC; CDR3aa: CASSFGQGETQYF
v_gene: TRBV5-1; d_gene: -; j_gene: TRBJ2-2; len: 15; CDR3nt: TGCGCCAGCAGCTTACAACCCGGGGGCACCGGGGAGCTGTTTTTT; CDR3aa: CASSLQPGGTGELFF
v_gene: TRBV3-1/TRBV3-2; d_gene: -; j_gene: TRBJ2-2; len: 15; CDR3nt: TGTGCCAGCAGCCAGTACCGGACAGAAACCGGGGAGCTGTTTTTT; CDR3aa: CASSQYRTETGELFF
v_gene: TRBV28; d_gene: TRBD1; j_gene: TRBJ2-3; len: 16; CDR3nt: TGTGCCAGCAGTTCCCAGGGGGCTACCTACACAGATACGCAGTATTTT; CDR3aa: CASSSQGATYTDTQYF
v_gene: TRBV10-2; d_gene: TRBD2; j_gene: TRBJ2-7; len: 15; CDR3nt: TGCGCCAGCAGTGGCATTAGCGGGAGGACCTACGAGCAGTACTTC; CDR3aa: CASSGISGRTYEQYF
v_gene: TRBV6-5; d_gene: -; j_gene: TRBJ2-1; len: 15; CDR3nt: TGTGCCAGCAGTCGCTCCCCGGTTCAGGGAGGCGAGCAGTTCTTC; CDR3aa: CASSRSPVQGGEQFF
v_gene: TRBV6-6; d_gene: TRBD1; j_gene: TRBJ1-2; len: 14; CDR3nt: TGTGCCAGCAGTTACTCAGGGACAGGGGTGGGCTACACCTTC; CDR3aa: CASSYSGTGVGYTF
v_gene: TRBV7-9; d_gene: -; j_gene: TRBJ2-3; len: 16; CDR3nt: TGTGCCAGCAGCTTACCGACTAGTGCTTTCACAGATACGCAGTATTTT; CDR3aa: CASSLPTSAFTDTQYF
v_gene: TRBV6-5; d_gene: -; j_gene: TRBJ1-5; len: 13; CDR3nt: TGTGCCAGCAGTTCAGGGGCTTACCAGCCCCAGCATTTT; CDR3aa: CASSSGAYQPQHF
v_gene: TRBV4-3; d_gene: TRBD1; j_gene: TRBJ2-7; len: 15; CDR3nt: TGCGCCAGCAGCCAGAACTGGGACAGCAACTACGAGCAGTACTTC; CDR3aa: CASSQNWDSNYEQYF
v_gene: TRBV6-1; d_gene: -; j_gene: TRBJ2-4; len: 15; CDR3nt: TGTGCCAGCAGTGAACAAGTAGTAGCCAAAAACATTCAGTACTTC; CDR3aa: CASSEQVVAKNIQYF
v_gene: TRBV11-3; d_gene: TRBD2; j_gene: TRBJ2-5; len: 12; CDR3nt: TGTGCCAGCAGCTTAGGGGAGGGGACCCAGTACTTC; CDR3aa: CASSLGEGTQYF